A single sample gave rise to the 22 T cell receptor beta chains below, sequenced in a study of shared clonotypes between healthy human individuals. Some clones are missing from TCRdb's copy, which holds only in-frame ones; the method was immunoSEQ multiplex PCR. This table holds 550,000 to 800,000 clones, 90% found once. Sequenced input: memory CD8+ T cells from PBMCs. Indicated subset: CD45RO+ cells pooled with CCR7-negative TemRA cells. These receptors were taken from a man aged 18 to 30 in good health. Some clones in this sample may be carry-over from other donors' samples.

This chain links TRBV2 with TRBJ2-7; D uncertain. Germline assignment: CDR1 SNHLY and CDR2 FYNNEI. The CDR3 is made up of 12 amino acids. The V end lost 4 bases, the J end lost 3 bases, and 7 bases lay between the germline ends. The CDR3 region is CASSATIYEQYF. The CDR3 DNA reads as TGTGCCAGCAGTGCGACAATCTACGAGCAGTACTTC.

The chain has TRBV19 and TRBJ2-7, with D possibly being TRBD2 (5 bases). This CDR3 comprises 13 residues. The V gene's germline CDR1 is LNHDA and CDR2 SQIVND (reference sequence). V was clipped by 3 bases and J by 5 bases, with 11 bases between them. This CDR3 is CASSIRLRDEQYF. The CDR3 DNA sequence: TGTGCCAGTAGTATCCGGTTGAGGGACGAGCAGTACTTC.

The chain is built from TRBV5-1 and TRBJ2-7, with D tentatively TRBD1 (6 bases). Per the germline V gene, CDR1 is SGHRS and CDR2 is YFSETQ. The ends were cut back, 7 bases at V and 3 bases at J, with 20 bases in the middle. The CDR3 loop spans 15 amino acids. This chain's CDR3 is CASAIGGPLNYEQYF. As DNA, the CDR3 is TGCGCCAGCGCAATAGGGGGACCCCTCAACTACGAGCAGTACTTC.

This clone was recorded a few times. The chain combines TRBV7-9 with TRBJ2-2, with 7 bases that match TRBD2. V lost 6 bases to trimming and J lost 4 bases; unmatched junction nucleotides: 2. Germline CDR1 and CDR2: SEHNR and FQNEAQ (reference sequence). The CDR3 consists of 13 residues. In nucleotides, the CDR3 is TGTGCCAGCAGGTCGGGGGGCACCGGGGAGCTGTTTTTT. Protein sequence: CASRSGGTGELFF.

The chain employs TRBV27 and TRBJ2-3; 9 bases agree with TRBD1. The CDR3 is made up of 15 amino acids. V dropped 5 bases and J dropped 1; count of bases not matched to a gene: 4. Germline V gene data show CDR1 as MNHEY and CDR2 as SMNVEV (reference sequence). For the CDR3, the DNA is TGTGCCAGCAGTACCAGGACAGGGGGCACAGATACGCAGTATTTT. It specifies CASSTRTGGTDTQYF.

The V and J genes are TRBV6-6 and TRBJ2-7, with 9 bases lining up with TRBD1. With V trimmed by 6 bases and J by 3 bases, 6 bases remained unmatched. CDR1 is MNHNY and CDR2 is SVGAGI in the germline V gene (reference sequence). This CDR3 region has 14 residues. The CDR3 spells CASRSRDRVYEQYF. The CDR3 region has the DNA TGTGCCAGCAGATCCCGGGACAGGGTCTACGAGCAGTACTTC.

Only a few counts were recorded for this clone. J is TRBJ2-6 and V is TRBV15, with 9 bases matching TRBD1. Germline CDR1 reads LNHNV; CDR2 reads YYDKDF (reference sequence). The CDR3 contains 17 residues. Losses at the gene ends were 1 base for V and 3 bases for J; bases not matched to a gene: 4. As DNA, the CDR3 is TGTGCCACCAGCAGAGGGGACAGGGACTTTGGGGCCAACGTCCTGACTTTC. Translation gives CATSRGDRDFGANVLTF.

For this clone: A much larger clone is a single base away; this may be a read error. CDR3 amino acids: CASSLVIGQDSYTF. Written as DNA, the CDR3 is TGTGCCAGCAGCTTAGTTATTGGGCAGGATAGCTACACCTTC. The genes are TRBV11-2 and TRBJ1-2; D not resolved. The CDR3 runs 14 residues. In germline, CDR1 is SGHAT, CDR2 FQNNGV. Trimming removed 1 base at V and 9 bases at J, with 15 bases between.

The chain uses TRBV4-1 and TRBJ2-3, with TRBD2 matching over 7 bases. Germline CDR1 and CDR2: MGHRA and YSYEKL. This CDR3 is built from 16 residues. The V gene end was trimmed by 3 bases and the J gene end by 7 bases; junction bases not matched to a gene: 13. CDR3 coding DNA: TGCGCCAGCAGCCACGTGGACATACTAGCGCAAAATACGCAGTATTTT. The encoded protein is CASSHVDILAQNTQYF.

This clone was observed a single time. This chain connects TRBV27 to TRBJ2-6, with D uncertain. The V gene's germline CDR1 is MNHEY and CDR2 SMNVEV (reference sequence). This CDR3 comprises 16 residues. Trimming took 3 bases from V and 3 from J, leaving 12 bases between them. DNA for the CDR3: TGTGCCAGCAGTTTTCTCGCTCCTCTTGGGGCCAACGTCCTGACTTTC. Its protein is CASSFLAPLGANVLTF.

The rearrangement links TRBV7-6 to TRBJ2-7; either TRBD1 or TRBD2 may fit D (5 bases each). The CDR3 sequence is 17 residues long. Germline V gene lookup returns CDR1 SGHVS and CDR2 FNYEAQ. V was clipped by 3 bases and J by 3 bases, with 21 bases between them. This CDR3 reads CASSLGPGGYSSYEQYF. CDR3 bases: TGTGCCAGCAGCTTGGGGCCTGGGGGTTACTCCAGCTACGAGCAGTACTTC.

The CDR3 protein is CASSSLSGRAPGELFF. The CDR3 DNA sequence: TGTGCCAGCAGCTCCCTTAGCGGGAGGGCCCCCGGGGAGCTGTTTTTT. The gene calls are TRBV7-3 and TRBJ2-2; TRBD2 aligns across 11 bases. The CDR3 consists of 16 residues. Germline CDR1 reads SGHTA; CDR2 reads FQGTGA. Losses at the gene ends were 4 bases for V and 6 bases for J; bases not matched to a gene: 7.

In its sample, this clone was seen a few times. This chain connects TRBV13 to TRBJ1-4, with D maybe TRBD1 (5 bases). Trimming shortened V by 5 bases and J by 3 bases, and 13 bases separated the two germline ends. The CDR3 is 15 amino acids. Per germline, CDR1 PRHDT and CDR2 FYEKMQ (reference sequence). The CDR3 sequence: CASSPRGGANEKLFF. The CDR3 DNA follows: TGTGCCAGCAGCCCCCGGGGGGGTGCTAATGAAAAACTGTTTTTT. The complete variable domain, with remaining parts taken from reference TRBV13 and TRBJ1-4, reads AAGVIQSPRHLIKEKRETATLKCYPIPRHDTVYWYQQGPGQDPQFLISFYEKMQSDKGSIPDRFSAQQFSDYHSELNMSSLELGDSALYFCASSPRGGANEKLFFGSGTQLSVL.

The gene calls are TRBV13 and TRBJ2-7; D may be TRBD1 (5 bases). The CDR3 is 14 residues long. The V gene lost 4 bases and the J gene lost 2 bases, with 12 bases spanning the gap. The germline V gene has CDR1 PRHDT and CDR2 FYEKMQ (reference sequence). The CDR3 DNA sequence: TGTGCCAGCAGCTCCCGACAGCCTACCTACGAGCAGTACTTC. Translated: CASSSRQPTYEQYF.

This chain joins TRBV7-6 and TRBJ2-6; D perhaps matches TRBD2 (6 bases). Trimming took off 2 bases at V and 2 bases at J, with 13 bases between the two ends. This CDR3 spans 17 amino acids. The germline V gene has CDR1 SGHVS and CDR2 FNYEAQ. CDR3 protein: CASSLSTRRAGANVLTF. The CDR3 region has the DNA TGTGCCAGCAGCTTATCAACGAGGAGGGCTGGGGCCAACGTCCTGACTTTC.

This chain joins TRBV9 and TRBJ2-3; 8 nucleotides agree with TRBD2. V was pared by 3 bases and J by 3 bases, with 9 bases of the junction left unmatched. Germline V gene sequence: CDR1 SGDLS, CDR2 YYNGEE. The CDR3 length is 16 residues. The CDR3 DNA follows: TGTGCCAGCAGCGCACGAAGCGGGAGCAATACAGATACGCAGTATTTT. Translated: CASSARSGSNTDTQYF.

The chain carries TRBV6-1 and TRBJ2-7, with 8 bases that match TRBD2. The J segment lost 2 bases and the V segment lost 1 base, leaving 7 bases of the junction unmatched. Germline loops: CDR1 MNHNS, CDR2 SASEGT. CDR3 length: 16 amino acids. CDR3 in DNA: TGTGCCAGCAGTGAAGAGGGTAGCGGGATGGCCTACGAGCAGTACTTC. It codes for CASSEEGSGMAYEQYF.

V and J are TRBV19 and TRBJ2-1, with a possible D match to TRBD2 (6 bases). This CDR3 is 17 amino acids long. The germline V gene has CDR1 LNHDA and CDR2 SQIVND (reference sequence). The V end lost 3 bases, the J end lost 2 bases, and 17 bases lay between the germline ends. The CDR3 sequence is CASSIHGGRKPYNEQFF. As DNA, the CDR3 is TGTGCCAGTAGTATTCATGGTGGGAGGAAGCCCTACAATGAGCAGTTCTTC.

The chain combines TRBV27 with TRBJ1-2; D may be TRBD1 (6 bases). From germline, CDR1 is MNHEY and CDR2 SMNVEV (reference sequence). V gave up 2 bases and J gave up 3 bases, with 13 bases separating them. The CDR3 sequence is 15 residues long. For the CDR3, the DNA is TGTGCCAGCAGTTTAATCCCGACAGGCTACTATGGCTACACCTTC. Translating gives CASSLIPTGYYGYTF.

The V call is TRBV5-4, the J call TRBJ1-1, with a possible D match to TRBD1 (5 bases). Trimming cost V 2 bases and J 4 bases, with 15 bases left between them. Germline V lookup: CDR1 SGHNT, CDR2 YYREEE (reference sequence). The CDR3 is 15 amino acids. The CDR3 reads CASSFPGGEVTEAFF. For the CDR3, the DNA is TGTGCCAGCAGCTTTCCGGGGGGGGAGGTCACTGAAGCTTTCTTT.

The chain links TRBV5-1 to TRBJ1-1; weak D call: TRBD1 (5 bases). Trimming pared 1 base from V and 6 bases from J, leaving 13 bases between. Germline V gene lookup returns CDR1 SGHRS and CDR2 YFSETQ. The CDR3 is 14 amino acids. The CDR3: CASSLQGRRAEAFF. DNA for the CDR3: TGCGCCAGCAGCTTGCAGGGTCGCAGGGCTGAAGCTTTCTTT. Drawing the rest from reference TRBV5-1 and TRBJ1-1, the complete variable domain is KAGVTQTPRYLIKTRGQQVTLSCSPISGHRSVSWYQQTPGQGLQFLFEYFSETQRNKGNFPGRFSGRQFSNSRSEMNVSTLELGDSALYLCASSLQGRRAEAFFGQGTRLTVV.

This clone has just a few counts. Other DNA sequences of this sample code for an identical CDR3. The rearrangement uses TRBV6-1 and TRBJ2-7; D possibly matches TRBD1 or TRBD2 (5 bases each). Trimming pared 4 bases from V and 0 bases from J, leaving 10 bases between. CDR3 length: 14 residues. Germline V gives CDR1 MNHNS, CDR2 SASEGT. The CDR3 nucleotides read TGTGCCAGCAGTGGCCGGGGCACCTCCTACGAGCAGTACTTC. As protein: CASSGRGTSYEQYF.